This T cell receptor (beta chain) was profiled in a study of beta chain features in type 1 diabetes. This clone was counted between two and nine times. Antigen specificity is unknown. cDNA synthesis used the whole RNA isolate, giving expressed TCRB sequences. Produced via immunoSEQ multiplex PCR; TCRdb's table is partial and in-frame only. The data hold around 350,000 clones, with over 9.5% observed a single time. Study-wide results and limits: Comparison showed that naive, central memory and Treg TCRB repertoires appeared more similar among patients than among healthy donors. A possible short-template PCR bias applies equally to patients and controls. TCRB CDR3s from Type 1 diabetes patients were moderately but significantly shorter in all four CD4+ subsets. Type 1 diabetes patients showed fewer insertions and more deletions at VDJ junctions.

Germline lookup yields CDR1 MGHDK and CDR2 SYGVNS. The V end was cut by 1 base, the J end by 3 bases, with 16 bases between. There are 16 residues in the CDR3. This chain joins TRBV25-1 and TRBJ2-7, with a possible D match to TRBD1 (7 bases). The source of this sequence is a man aged 18 to 30 in good health. Sequenced: naive CD4+ T cells from blood. CDR3 sequence: CASSEWDRGGGYEQYF. The CDR3 nucleotides read TGTGCCAGCAGTGAATGGGACAGAGGGGGAGGCTACGAGCAGTACTTC.